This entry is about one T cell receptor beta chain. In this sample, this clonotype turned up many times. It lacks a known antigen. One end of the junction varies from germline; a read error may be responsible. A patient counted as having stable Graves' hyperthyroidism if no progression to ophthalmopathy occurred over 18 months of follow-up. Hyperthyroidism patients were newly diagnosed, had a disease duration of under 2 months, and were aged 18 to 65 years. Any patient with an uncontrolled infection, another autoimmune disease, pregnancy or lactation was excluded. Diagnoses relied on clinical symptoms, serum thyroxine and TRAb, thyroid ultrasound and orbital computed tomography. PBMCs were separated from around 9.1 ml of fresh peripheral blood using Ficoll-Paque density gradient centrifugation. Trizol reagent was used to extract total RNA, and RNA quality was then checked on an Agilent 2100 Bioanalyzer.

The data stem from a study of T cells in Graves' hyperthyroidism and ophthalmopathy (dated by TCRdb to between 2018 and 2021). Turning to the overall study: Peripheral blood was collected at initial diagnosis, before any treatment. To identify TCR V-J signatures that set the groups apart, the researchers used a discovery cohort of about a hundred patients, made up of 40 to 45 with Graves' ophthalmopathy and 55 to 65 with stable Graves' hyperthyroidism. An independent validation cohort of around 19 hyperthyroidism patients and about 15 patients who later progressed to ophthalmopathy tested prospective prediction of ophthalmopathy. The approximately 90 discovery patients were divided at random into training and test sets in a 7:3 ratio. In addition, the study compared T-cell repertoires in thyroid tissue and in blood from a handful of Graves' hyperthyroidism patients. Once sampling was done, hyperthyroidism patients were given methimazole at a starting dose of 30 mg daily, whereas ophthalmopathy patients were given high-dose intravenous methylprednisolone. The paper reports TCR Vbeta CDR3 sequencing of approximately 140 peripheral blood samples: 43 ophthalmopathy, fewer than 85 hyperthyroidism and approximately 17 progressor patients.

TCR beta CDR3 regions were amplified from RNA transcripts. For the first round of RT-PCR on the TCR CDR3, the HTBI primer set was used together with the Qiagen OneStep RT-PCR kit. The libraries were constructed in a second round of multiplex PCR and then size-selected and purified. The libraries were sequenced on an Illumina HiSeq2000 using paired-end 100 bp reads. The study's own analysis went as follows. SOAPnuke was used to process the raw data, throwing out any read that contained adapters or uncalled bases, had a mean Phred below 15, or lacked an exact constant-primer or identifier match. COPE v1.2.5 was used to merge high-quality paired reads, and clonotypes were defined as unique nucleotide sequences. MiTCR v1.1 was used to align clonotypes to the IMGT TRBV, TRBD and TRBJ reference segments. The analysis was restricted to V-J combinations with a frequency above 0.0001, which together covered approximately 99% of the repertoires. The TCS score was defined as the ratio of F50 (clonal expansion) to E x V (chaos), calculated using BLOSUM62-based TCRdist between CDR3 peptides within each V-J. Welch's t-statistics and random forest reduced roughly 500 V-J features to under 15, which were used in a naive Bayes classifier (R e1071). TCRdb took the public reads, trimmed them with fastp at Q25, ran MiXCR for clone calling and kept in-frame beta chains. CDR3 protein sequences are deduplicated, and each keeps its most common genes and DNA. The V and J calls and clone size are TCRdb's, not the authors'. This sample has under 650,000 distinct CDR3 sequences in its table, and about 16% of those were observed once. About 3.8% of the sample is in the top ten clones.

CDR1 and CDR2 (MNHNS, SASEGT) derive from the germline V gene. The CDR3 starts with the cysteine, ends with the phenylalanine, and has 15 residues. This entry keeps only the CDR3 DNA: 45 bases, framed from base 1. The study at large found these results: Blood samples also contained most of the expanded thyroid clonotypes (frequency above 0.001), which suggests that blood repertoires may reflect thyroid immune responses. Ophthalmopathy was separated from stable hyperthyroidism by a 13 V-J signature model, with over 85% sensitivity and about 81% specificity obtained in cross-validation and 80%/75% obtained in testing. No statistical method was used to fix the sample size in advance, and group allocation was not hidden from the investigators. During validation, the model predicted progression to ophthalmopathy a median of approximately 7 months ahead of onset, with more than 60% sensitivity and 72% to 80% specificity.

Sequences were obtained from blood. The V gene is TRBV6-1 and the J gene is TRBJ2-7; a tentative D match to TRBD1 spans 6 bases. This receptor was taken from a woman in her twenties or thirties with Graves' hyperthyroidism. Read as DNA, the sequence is TGTGCCAGCAGCGAAGGGTGGGACACCGTCTACGAGCAGTACTTC. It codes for CASSEGWDTVYEQYF.